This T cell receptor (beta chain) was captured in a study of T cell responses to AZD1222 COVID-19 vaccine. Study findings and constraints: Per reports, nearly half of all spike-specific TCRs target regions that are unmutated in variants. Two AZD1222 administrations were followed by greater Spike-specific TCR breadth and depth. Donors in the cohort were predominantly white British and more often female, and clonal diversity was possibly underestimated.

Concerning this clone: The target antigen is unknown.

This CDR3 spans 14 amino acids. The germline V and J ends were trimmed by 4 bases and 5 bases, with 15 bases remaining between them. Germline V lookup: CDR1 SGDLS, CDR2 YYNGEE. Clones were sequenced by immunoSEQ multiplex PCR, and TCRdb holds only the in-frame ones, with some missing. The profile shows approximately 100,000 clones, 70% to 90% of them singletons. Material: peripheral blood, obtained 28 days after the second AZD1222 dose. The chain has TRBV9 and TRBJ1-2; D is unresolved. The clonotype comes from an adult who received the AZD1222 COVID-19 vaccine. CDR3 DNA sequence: TGTGCCAGCAGCCCCCCGAGGGCCCCTTATGGCTACACCTTC. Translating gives CASSPPRAPYGYTF.